The 30 T cell receptor beta chains below all came from one sample that was sequenced in a study of patients and donors after allogeneic stem cell transplantation. TCRdb re-analysed the RT-PCR reads in MiXCR, keeping a single row per CDR3 protein. In the table there are about 410,000 distinct CDR3 sequences, around 16% of which are singletons. Material for sequencing was blood, either unsorted or a sorted T cell fraction (not recorded which). These receptors were obtained from a human donor who was either an allogeneic HSCT recipient or a stem cell or donor lymphocyte infusion donor (not recorded which). It is not recorded whose cells these are; they may come from a transplant donor.

This clonotype has only a few counts. CDR3 region: CASSSRGPLGSEQYF. The CDR3 DNA follows: TGTGCCAGCAGCTCCCGGGGACCTTTAGGGAGCGAGCAGTACTTC. This rearrangement joins TRBV7-8 to TRBJ2-7, with D perhaps assigned TRBD1 or TRBD2 (5 bases each). V was shortened by 4 bases and J by 6 bases, with 19 bases between the two germline ends. The CDR3 loop spans 15 amino acids. In germline, CDR1 is SGHVS, CDR2 FQNEAQ.

This clonotype has only a few counts. One junction end disagrees with the germline gene, perhaps due to a read error. The gene calls are TRBV4-2 and TRBJ2-7, with 9 positions matching TRBD2. Germline CDR1 LGHNA, CDR2 YNFKEQ. This CDR3 has 14 residues. CDR3 sequence reads: CASSKEREVYEQYF. In DNA, the CDR3 is TGTGCCAGCAGCAAAGAGCGGGAGGTCTACGAGCAGTACTTC.

This clonotype was recorded a few times. The chain carries TRBV11-1 and TRBJ1-4, with D perhaps matching TRBD1 (5 bases). Germline V gene sequence: CDR1 SGHAT, CDR2 FQDESV (reference sequence). The CDR3 is 13 residues long. Trimming pared 2 bases from V and 7 bases from J, leaving 8 bases between. The CDR3 spells CASSLTDIEKLFF. In DNA, the CDR3 is TGTGCCAGCAGCTTAACGGACATTGAAAAACTGTTTTTT.

The chain joins TRBV5-6 to TRBJ1-1, with D uncertain. Germline CDR1 reads SGHDT; CDR2 reads YYEEEE. The CDR3 loop spans 15 amino acids. Trimming removed 4 bases from V and 2 bases from J, with 15 bases in between. The CDR3 coding sequence is TGTGCCAGCAGCCGCTCGAGTCACAGCAACACTGAAGCTTTCTTT. Protein product: CASSRSSHSNTEAFF.

The V gene is TRBV7-2, the J gene TRBJ1-1, with unresolved D. Germline V gene lookup returns CDR1 SGHTA and CDR2 FQGNSA. The CDR3 is 11 amino acids. V shed 2 bases and J shed 10 bases, with 8 bases lying between them. The CDR3 reads CASSLKGRAFF. The CDR3 DNA sequence: TGTGCCAGCAGCTTAAAGGGTCGAGCTTTCTTT.

The chain uses TRBV20-1 and TRBJ2-2; 7 bases match TRBD2. V lost 5 bases and J lost 0; bases outside the gene matches: 6. Germline V gene sequence: CDR1 DFQATT, CDR2 SNEGSKA (reference sequence). There are 15 residues in the CDR3. CDR3 sequence (DNA): TGCAGTGCTCGGACTAGACTTTCGAACACCGGGGAGCTGTTTTTT. Translation: CSARTRLSNTGELFF.

This clonotype was picked up a small number of times. CDR3 sequence reads: CASSLTQDEQFF. Here the CDR3 DNA reads TGTGCCAGCAGCTTAACCCAGGATGAGCAGTTCTTC. The rearrangement joins TRBV7-3 to TRBJ2-1, with unresolved D. CDR3 size: 12 residues. Germline V gene sequence: CDR1 SGHTA, CDR2 FQGTGA. V lost 0 bases, J lost 8 bases, and 5 bases lay in between.

This sequence joins TRBV6-1 and TRBJ2-7, with 11 bases aligning to TRBD1. The germline CDR1 and CDR2 sequences are MNHNS and SASEGT. V gave up 11 bases and J gave up 4 bases; unmatched junction bases: 4. The CDR3 is 12 amino acids. The CDR3 bases are TGTGCCGGCCGGGACAGGGGGTACGAGCAGTACTTC. Residues: CAGRDRGYEQYF.

This clonotype was recorded at least ten times. The V call is TRBV20-1, the J call TRBJ1-1; D uncertain. CDR1 is DFQATT, CDR2 SNEGSKA, per germline (reference sequence). There are 12 residues in the CDR3. V lost 3 bases and J lost 5, with 10 bases in between. The chain's CDR3 is CSARKGGTEAFF. The CDR3 bases are TGCAGTGCTAGGAAGGGCGGAACTGAAGCTTTCTTT.

This chain uses TRBV6-1 with TRBJ1-2; D might be TRBD1 (5 bases). This CDR3 region has 16 residues. V was shortened by 6 bases and J by 4 bases, with 21 bases between the two germline ends. The germline gives CDR1 MNHNS, CDR2 SASEGT. The CDR3 DNA reads TGTGCCAGCAGAGATTATGAGGGACGGCACCTCTATGGCTACACCTTC. Translating gives CASRDYEGRHLYGYTF.

This clonotype was recorded a few times. The chain has TRBV24-1 and TRBJ1-2; the match to TRBD1 covers 7 bases. The CDR3 covers 17 residues. Germline V gene sequence: CDR1 KGHDR, CDR2 SFDVKD. Trimming at V came to 3 bases and at J to 5 bases, leaving 14 bases not matched to a gene. CDR3 DNA sequence: TGTGCCACCAGTGATCCTCTAAGACAGGGAGATTTATATGGCTACACCTTC. Translating it yields CATSDPLRQGDLYGYTF.

This clonotype was observed a few times. The chain is built from TRBV4-3 and TRBJ2-4; D gene ambiguous. The CDR3 totals 18 residues. V lost 2 bases and J lost 1, with 18 bases in between. CDR1 is LGHNA and CDR2 is YSLEER in the germline V gene. The CDR3, as DNA: TGCGCCAGCAGCCAAAGGGTGATCTCAAGTAAGGCCAAAAACATTCAGTACTTC. It translates to CASSQRVISSKAKNIQYF.

This clonotype was counted at least ten times. The chain joins TRBV7-9 to TRBJ1-3, with D perhaps matching TRBD1 (6 bases). V was clipped by 5 bases and J by 7 bases, with 9 bases between them. Germline V gives CDR1 SEHNR, CDR2 FQNEAQ (reference sequence). This CDR3 region has 12 residues. Here the CDR3 reads CASSQQGNTIYF. CDR3 in DNA: TGTGCCAGCAGCCAACAGGGTAACACCATATATTTT.

The CDR3 loop reads CASSRDNRSGNTIYF. The CDR3 DNA sequence: TGTGCCAGCAGTCGGGACAATCGCTCTGGAAACACCATATATTTT. This chain connects TRBV12-3 or TRBV12-4 to TRBJ1-3; D is possibly TRBD1 (6 bases). Trimming pared 5 bases from V and 0 bases from J, leaving 11 bases between. The CDR3 totals 15 residues.

This clonotype was picked up a small number of times. This chain uses TRBV5-1 with TRBJ2-5; tentatively, D is TRBD2 (6 bases). This CDR3 spans 16 amino acids. Germline CDR1 SGHRS, CDR2 YFSETQ. V lost 0 bases, J lost 1 base, and 13 bases lay in between. The CDR3 is CASSLVPGVLQETQYF. The CDR3 region has the DNA TGCGCCAGCAGCTTGGTACCGGGGGTCCTCCAAGAGACCCAGTACTTC.

V and J are TRBV9 and TRBJ1-1, with a possible D match to TRBD1 (6 bases). Germline-derived CDR1 and CDR2 are SGDLS and YYNGEE. With 4 bases removed from V and 1 base from J, the gap between germline ends came to 11 bases. This CDR3 has 14 amino acids. CDR3: CASSPGTSNTEAFF. The CDR3 DNA reads as TGTGCCAGCAGCCCCGGGACATCGAACACTGAAGCTTTCTTT. Supplemented by reference TRBV9 and TRBJ1-1, the full variable domain reads DSGVTQTPKHLITATGQRVTLRCSPRSGDLSVYWYQQSLDQGLQFLIQYYNGEERAKGNILERFSAQQFPDLHSELNLSSLELGDSALYFCASSPGTSNTEAFFGQGTRLTVV.

V and J are TRBV20-1 and TRBJ2-2; D perhaps matches TRBD1 (6 bases). Trimming removed 2 bases from V and 4 bases from J, with 17 bases in between. Germline CDR1 reads DFQATT; CDR2 reads SNEGSKA (reference sequence). The CDR3 totals 16 residues. This CDR3 is CSARPPRRGGTGELFF. Here the CDR3 DNA reads TGCAGTGCTAGACCCCCACGGAGAGGGGGCACCGGGGAGCTGTTTTTT.

This rearrangement joins TRBV15 to TRBJ2-7; TRBD1 matches 8 bases. After removal of 1 base from V and 0 bases from J, the junction contained 2 bases not matched to a gene. The length of the CDR3 is 15 residues. The V gene's germline CDR1 is LNHNV and CDR2 YYDKDF (reference sequence). The CDR3 sequence is CATSRGTGGSYEQYF. In DNA form, the CDR3 reads TGTGCCACCAGCAGAGGAACAGGGGGCTCCTACGAGCAGTACTTC.

This clonotype was recorded a few times. The rearrangement uses TRBV7-8 and TRBJ2-2; D possibly corresponds to TRBD1 (6 bases). This CDR3 comprises 17 residues. V shed 0 bases and J shed 0 bases, with 11 bases lying between them. Looked up from germline, CDR1 is SGHVS and CDR2 is FQNEAQ. The CDR3 DNA reads as TGTGCCAGCAGCTTAGCGCGTACAGGGACGAACACCGGGGAGCTGTTTTTT. Amino acid sequence: CASSLARTGTNTGELFF.

This clonotype was observed a few times. This sequence joins TRBV5-1 and TRBJ2-7, with D possibly being TRBD1 (5 bases). Germline CDR1 and CDR2: SGHRS and YFSETQ. V shed 0 bases and J shed 4 bases, with 14 bases lying between them. This CDR3 is 15 amino acids long. CDR3 sequence reads: CASSLEAQGRYEQYF. In DNA, the CDR3 is TGCGCCAGCAGCTTGGAAGCGCAGGGTCGGTACGAGCAGTACTTC. Based on the CDR3 plus reference TRBV5-1 and TRBJ2-7, the full variable domain is KAGVTQTPRYLIKTRGQQVTLSCSPISGHRSVSWYQQTPGQGLQFLFEYFSETQRNKGNFPGRFSGRQFSNSRSEMNVSTLELGDSALYLCASSLEAQGRYEQYFGPGTRLTVT.

The chain recombines TRBV4-3 with TRBJ2-2, with no clear D. The CDR3 has 14 residues. Looked up from germline, CDR1 is LGHNA and CDR2 is YSLEER. V lost 2 bases, J lost 0 bases, and 4 bases lay in between. CDR3 sequence (DNA): TGCGCCAGCAGCCAATTCACGAACACCGGGGAGCTGTTTTTT. Translated, it gives CASSQFTNTGELFF.

This clonotype was counted many times. This chain links TRBV7-2 with TRBJ1-1, with 8 bases matching TRBD1. CDR1 and CDR2 (germline): SGHTA, FQGNSA. The J segment lost 9 bases and the V segment lost 5 bases, leaving 8 bases of the junction unmatched. The CDR3 covers 13 residues. The DNA for the CDR3 is TGTGCCAGCAGCCTTACAGGGGGAAGGCAAGCTTTCTTT. Protein: CASSLTGGRQAFF.

The V call is TRBV27, the J call TRBJ2-1; 15 bases map to TRBD2. CDR1 and CDR2 (germline): MNHEY, SMNVEV (reference sequence). CDR3 length: 16 residues. The V and J ends lost 6 bases and 9 bases, in that order; junction bases with no gene match: 9. CDR3: CASRVWTSGGDGEQFF. CDR3 in DNA: TGTGCCAGCAGGGTGTGGACTAGCGGGGGGGACGGTGAGCAGTTCTTC.

This clonotype came up a few times. This sequence joins TRBV3-1 and TRBJ2-3; TRBD2 agrees at 10 bases. CDR1 and CDR2 (germline): LGHDT, YNNKEL (reference sequence). V lost 3 bases, J lost 2 bases, and 2 bases stayed unmatched. The CDR3 consists of 15 residues. CDR3 bases: TGTGCCAGCAGCCAGGGGACTAGCGACACAGATACGCAGTATTTT. Translation gives CASSQGTSDTDTQYF.

The DNA of the CDR3 is TGCAGTGCTAGAGTAGGACTAGCGGGAGGAATGGAGACCCAGTACTTC. The encoded protein is CSARVGLAGGMETQYF. The chain couples TRBV20-1 to TRBJ2-5, with 14 bases matching TRBD2. The V segment lost 1 base and the J segment 5 bases; nucleotides outside the gene matches: 6. This CDR3 is 16 amino acids long. Germline V gene sequence: CDR1 DFQATT, CDR2 SNEGSKA (reference sequence).

This clonotype was seen more than once but under ten times. V is TRBV12-3 or TRBV12-4 and J is TRBJ1-1; D gene unclear. The CDR3 runs 14 residues. V was clipped by 6 bases and J by 5 bases, with 16 bases between them. CDR3 DNA sequence: TGTGCCAGCAGCCCCCTCGGGTCGGGGACTGAAGCTTTCTTT. It translates to CASSPLGSGTEAFF.

This clonotype was observed a handful of times. The rearrangement links TRBV11-1 to TRBJ2-7, with D possibly being TRBD1 (6 bases). The germline CDR1 and CDR2 sequences are SGHAT and FQDESV (reference sequence). Trimming shortened V by 6 bases and J by 6 bases, and 15 bases separated the two germline ends. The CDR3 runs 13 residues. The CDR3, as DNA: TGTGCCAGCAGTCCTACAGGGTCGGGCGAGCAGTACTTC. The encoded protein is CASSPTGSGEQYF.

The rearrangement joins TRBV5-5 to TRBJ2-2; 14 bases agree with TRBD2. The CDR3 is 18 residues long. The J segment lost 5 bases and the V segment lost 0 bases, leaving 6 bases of the junction unmatched. Germline V gives CDR1 SGHKS, CDR2 YYEKEE (reference sequence). The CDR3 nucleotides are TGTGCCAGCAGCTTGGCGGGACTAGCGGGAGCGTTAACCGGGGAGCTGTTTTTT. This codes for CASSLAGLAGALTGELFF.

In its sample, this clonotype was seen a few times. J is TRBJ2-7 and V is TRBV3-1; maybe TRBD2 (6 bases). The germline gives CDR1 LGHDT, CDR2 YNNKEL (reference sequence). This CDR3 has 16 residues. The germline V and J ends were trimmed by 2 bases and 7 bases, with 21 bases remaining between them. CDR3 nucleotide sequence: TGTGCCAGCAGCCAAAACTCTCGCGGGGCCCATCGGGAGCAGTACTTC. It codes for CASSQNSRGAHREQYF.

The CDR3 DNA reads as TGCAGTGCTAGTCAGGGACAGGGCAGCTACGAGCAGTACTTC. Its protein is CSASQGQGSYEQYF. The chain uses TRBV20-1 and TRBJ2-7; 9 bases are a match to TRBD1. There are 14 residues in the CDR3. V lost 3 bases and J lost 3; bases outside the gene matches: 6. Germline CDR1 and CDR2: DFQATT and SNEGSKA (reference sequence).